The entry below gives a single TCR beta chain sequence along with its context. Each CDR3 protein is one row after TCRdb ran MiXCR on the reads. In the table there are around 550,000 distinct CDR3 sequences, more than 25% of which are singletons. This sample is drawn from a study of T cell repertoires in cytomegalovirus infection. V was pared by 2 bases and J by 8 bases, with 10 bases between. The germline CDR1 and CDR2 sequences are SEHNR and FQNEAQ (reference sequence). The CDR3 consists of 13 residues. Material: PBMCs. The origin of this receptor is a human donor in good health (CMV status not recorded). Some clones in this sample may be carry-over from other donors' samples. This chain links TRBV7-9 with TRBJ2-1, with D hard to call. CDR3 protein: CASSLPSGDEQFF. Written as DNA, the CDR3 is TGTGCCAGCAGCTTACCCTCTGGTGATGAGCAGTTCTTC.